This entry lists 29 T cell receptor beta chains sequenced from one sample in a study of cytomegalovirus exposure and HLA in healthy donors. A multiplex PCR was run with 60 Vbeta primers and 13 Jbeta primers. Data came from immunoSEQ multiplex PCR; TCRdb stores just in-frame clones and leaves some out. The table lists roughly 170,000 clones, about four fifths of them singletons. Specimen: PBMCs. The receptors were sampled from a man aged 30 to 45 in good health and CMV-seronegative.

The chain combines TRBV29-1 with TRBJ2-3, with 7 bases matching TRBD2. CDR1 and CDR2 (germline): SQVTM, ANQGSEA. The CDR3 contains 15 residues. After removal of 7 bases from V and 2 bases from J, the junction contained 12 bases not matched to a gene. CDR3 sequence reads: CSARGGRVHTDTQYF. The DNA of the CDR3 is TGCAGCGCCCGGGGCGGGAGAGTGCACACAGATACGCAGTATTTT.

In this sample, this clone turned up once. This chain connects TRBV19 to TRBJ1-2; D may be TRBD1 (6 bases). This CDR3 comprises 12 residues. CDR1 and CDR2 from the germline V gene are LNHDA and SQIVND (reference sequence). V lost 8 bases to trimming and J lost 6 bases, with 13 bases between them. In DNA form, the CDR3 reads TGTGCCAGTTTTATGGACAGACATGGCTACACCTTC. Its translation: CASFMDRHGYTF. Full variable domain (remainder filled in from reference TRBV19 and TRBJ1-2): DGGITQSPKYLFRKEGQNVTLSCEQNLNHDAMYWYRQDPGQGLRLIYYSQIVNDFQKGDIAEGYSVSREKKESFPLTVTSAQKNPTAFYLCASFMDRHGYTFGSGTRLTVV.

V and J are TRBV7-2 and TRBJ2-1; 8 nucleotides agree with TRBD1. After removal of 4 bases from V and 5 bases from J, the junction contained 10 bases not matched to a gene. This CDR3 has 16 amino acids. In germline, CDR1 is SGHTA, CDR2 FQGNSA. CDR3 region: CASSSPGQGADNEQFF. CDR3 in DNA: TGTGCCAGCAGCTCCCCCGGACAGGGCGCTGACAATGAGCAGTTCTTC.

The CDR3 loop reads CASSFLGLAGGDEQYF. In DNA, the CDR3 is TGTGCCAGCAGCTTCCTAGGGCTAGCGGGAGGGGACGAGCAGTACTTC. This rearrangement joins TRBV11-3 to TRBJ2-7, with 12 nucleotides matching TRBD2. CDR3 size: 16 residues. V trimming: 3 bases; J trimming: 5 bases; junction bases outside the gene matches: 8. Germline V gene lookup returns CDR1 SGHNT and CDR2 YENEEA.

The chain recombines TRBV7-9 with TRBJ1-1, with D maybe TRBD1 (6 bases). The CDR3 consists of 15 residues. In germline, CDR1 is SEHNR, CDR2 FQNEAQ (reference sequence). Between the trimmed V and J ends, which lost 5 bases and 6 bases, there was a span of 19 bases. This chain's CDR3 is CASSQGPTGIAEAFF. The DNA of the CDR3 is TGTGCCAGCAGCCAGGGGCCCACAGGGATCGCTGAAGCTTTCTTT.

This clone was seen a single time. This sequence joins TRBV15 and TRBJ1-2; D might be TRBD1 (6 bases). Trimming pared 1 base from V and 4 bases from J, leaving 7 bases between. CDR3 length: 13 amino acids. The germline V gene has CDR1 LNHNV and CDR2 YYDKDF (reference sequence). CDR3 region: CATSRVGGYGYTF. Written as DNA, the CDR3 is TGTGCCACCAGCAGAGTAGGGGGCTATGGCTACACCTTC.

This sequence joins TRBV5-4 and TRBJ2-7, with 10 nucleotides matching TRBD2. CDR3 length: 17 residues. CDR1 is SGHNT and CDR2 is YYREEE in the germline V gene (reference sequence). Trimming at V came to 4 bases and at J to 2 bases, leaving 12 bases not matched to a gene. CDR3 nucleotides: TGTGCCAGCAGCGGATCGACCAAGCGGGAGGGGACCTACGAGCAGTACTTC. Its translation is CASSGSTKREGTYEQYF.

This chain links TRBV15 with TRBJ2-7, with 7 bases identical to TRBD2. The germline V gene encodes CDR1 LNHNV and CDR2 YYDKDF (reference sequence). The CDR3 extends over 14 amino acids. J gave up 4 bases and V 0 bases, and 3 bases lay outside the gene matches. The CDR3 region has the DNA TGTGCCACCAGCAGAGATTCTAGCGGATACGAGCAGTACTTC. This encodes CATSRDSSGYEQYF. Supplemented by reference TRBV15 and TRBJ2-7, the full variable domain reads DAMVIQNPRYQVTQFGKPVTLSCSQTLNHNVMYWYQQKSSQAPKLLFHYYDKDFNNEADTPDNFQSRRPNTSFCFLDIRSPGLGDTAMYLCATSRDSSGYEQYFGPGTRLTVT.

This chain links TRBV28 with TRBJ2-5; D might be TRBD1 (6 bases). This CDR3 is built from 16 residues. The germline V gene encodes CDR1 MDHEN and CDR2 SYDVKM. V was cut by 6 bases and J by 2 bases, with 19 bases left in between. The CDR3 region is CASSQSFRDTQETQYF. The CDR3 DNA reads TGTGCCAGCAGCCAGTCCTTCCGGGACACACAAGAGACCCAGTACTTC.

This clone was recorded once. This chain joins TRBV30 and TRBJ1-1, with 7 nucleotides matching TRBD1. Trimming at V came to 0 bases and at J to 8 bases, leaving 9 bases not matched to a gene. The CDR3 is 14 amino acids. CDR1 is GTSNPN and CDR2 is SVGIG in the germline V gene (reference sequence). The DNA of the CDR3 is TGTGCCTGGAGTGTGGGACAGTTCGGTTCCGAAGCTTTCTTT. Translating gives CAWSVGQFGSEAFF.

This clone was detected only once. CDR3 sequence (DNA): TGCGCCAGCAGCAAGCAGGCCGGGACAGGGGTGATCACCTACGAGCAGTACTTC. It encodes CASSKQAGTGVITYEQYF. The chain recombines TRBV5-1 with TRBJ2-7; 10 nucleotides match TRBD1. The germline CDR1 and CDR2 sequences are SGHRS and YFSETQ. CDR3 length equals 18 residues. V dropped 4 bases and J dropped 2; count of bases not matched to a gene: 15.

V usage is TRBV15 and J usage is TRBJ2-5, with TRBD2 matching over 7 bases. The J call is in doubt because the DNA end fits TRBJ2-7 better. The CDR3 is 16 residues long. Germline CDR1 reads LNHNV; CDR2 reads YYDKDF (reference sequence). The CDR3 reads CATSPRGGKTGYEQYF. CDR3 DNA: TGTGCCACCAGCCCGAGGGGAGGGAAGACTGGCTACGAGCAGTACTTC.

V is TRBV21-1 and J is TRBJ2-1; the table's D call TRBD1 went unverified against the DNA. TRBV21-1 is an annotated pseudogene. This CDR3 spans 19 amino acids. The CDR3 bases are TGTGCCAGCAGCAAAACGTTCCCGCCACAGGGGCTCCAAGACAATGAGCAGTTCTTC. Translated, it gives CASSKTFPPQGLQDNEQFF.

A single count supports this clone. V is TRBV5-5 and J is TRBJ2-3; TRBD1 agrees at 7 bases. Germline CDR1 reads SGHKS; CDR2 reads YYEKEE (reference sequence). This CDR3 is built from 18 residues. V lost 2 bases, J lost 0 bases, and 12 bases stayed unmatched. The CDR3 DNA reads TGTGCCAGCAGCTTAATACAGGGGACGGACTTTAGCACAGATACGCAGTATTTT. It specifies CASSLIQGTDFSTDTQYF.

This chain links TRBV14 with TRBJ1-1; perhaps TRBD1 as D (6 bases). Germline V gene lookup returns CDR1 SGHDN and CDR2 FVKESK. CDR3 length: 14 residues. Trimming took 1 base from V and 5 from J, leaving 11 bases between them. CDR3 region: CASSQVGGGTEAFF. The CDR3 DNA reads TGTGCCAGCAGCCAAGTAGGGGGTGGGACTGAAGCTTTCTTT. Variable domain in full (rest from reference TRBV14 and TRBJ1-1): EAGVTQFPSHSVIEKGQTVTLRCDPISGHDNLYWYRRVMGKEIKFLLHFVKESKQDESGMPNNRFLAERTGGTYSTLKVQPAELEDSGVYFCASSQVGGGTEAFFGQGTRLTVV.

This clone was observed once. The J gene is TRBJ2-3, the V gene TRBV5-1; 9 bases agree with TRBD2. This CDR3 is 15 amino acids long. The V gene's germline CDR1 is SGHRS and CDR2 YFSETQ. V shed 3 bases, J shed 2 bases, and the junction held 4 bases outside the gene matches. The CDR3: CASSSRTSDTDTQYF. The CDR3 DNA sequence: TGCGCCAGCAGCTCTAGGACTAGCGACACAGATACGCAGTATTTT.

This chain connects TRBV4-2 to TRBJ2-7, with D perhaps TRBD1 (5 bases). The CDR3 consists of 15 residues. V lost 0 bases and J lost 5, with 14 bases in between. CDR1 is LGHNA, CDR2 YNFKEQ, per germline. CDR3 sequence reads: CASSQEEGEPHEQYF. For the CDR3, the DNA is TGTGCCAGCAGCCAAGAAGAAGGGGAACCCCACGAGCAGTACTTC.

The chain joins TRBV28 to TRBJ2-7; possibly TRBD1 for D (5 bases). In germline, CDR1 is MDHEN, CDR2 SYDVKM. There are 12 residues in the CDR3. V lost 5 bases and J 4 bases, leaving 9 bases between the germline ends. CDR3: CASSPRQYEQYF. CDR3 bases: TGTGCCAGCAGTCCTCGACAGTACGAGCAGTACTTC.

This chain connects TRBV7-9 to TRBJ2-5, with 8 bases fitting TRBD2. This CDR3 is built from 15 residues. Per the germline V gene, CDR1 is SEHNR and CDR2 is FQNEAQ (reference sequence). V shed 1 base, J shed 5 bases, and the junction held 6 bases outside the gene matches. CDR3 in amino acids: CASSLGLAQAETQYF. In DNA form, the CDR3 reads TGTGCCAGCAGCTTAGGACTAGCGCAAGCGGAGACCCAGTACTTC.

A few counts support this clone. This sequence joins TRBV6-4 and TRBJ1-1; the D is unclear. CDR1 MRHNA and CDR2 SNTAGT come from the germline V gene. The V gene lost 11 bases and the J gene lost 10 bases, with 20 bases spanning the gap. The CDR3 length is 12 residues. In DNA, the CDR3 is TGTGCCGCGGGAGGGCCGAAATACACAGCTTTCTTT. This encodes CAAGGPKYTAFF.

The rearrangement joins TRBV5-1 to TRBJ1-1; weak D call: TRBD1 (5 bases). Germline CDR1 reads SGHRS; CDR2 reads YFSETQ. Trimming took off 0 bases at V and 2 bases at J, with 8 bases between the two ends. The CDR3 runs to 14 residues. As DNA, the CDR3 is TGCGCCAGCAGCTTGGACGGGGGTAACACTGAAGCTTTCTTT. Its translation is CASSLDGGNTEAFF. Looking up the rest from reference TRBV5-1 and TRBJ1-1 gives the full variable domain: KAGVTQTPRYLIKTRGQQVTLSCSPISGHRSVSWYQQTPGQGLQFLFEYFSETQRNKGNFPGRFSGRQFSNSRSEMNVSTLELGDSALYLCASSLDGGNTEAFFGQGTRLTVV.

In this sample, this clone turned up once. The rearrangement joins TRBV27 to TRBJ2-7; 7 positions agree with TRBD1. The CDR3 sequence is 15 residues long. CDR1 is MNHEY and CDR2 is SMNVEV in the germline V gene (reference sequence). The trim removed 5 bases at V and 0 bases at J, leaving 7 bases unmatched. DNA of the CDR3: TGTGCCAGCAGTCCCACCGGGACAGCCTCCTACGAGCAGTACTTC. It is translated as CASSPTGTASYEQYF.

The V and J genes are TRBV27 and TRBJ1-5; D gene ambiguous. V gave up 5 bases and J gave up 1 base, with 12 bases separating them. Germline CDR1 and CDR2: MNHEY and SMNVEV (reference sequence). The CDR3 is 15 residues long. CDR3 in DNA: TGTGCCAGCAGTCGCGAACCATTCAGCAATCAGCCCCAGCATTTT. Protein: CASSREPFSNQPQHF.

The chain uses TRBV18 and TRBJ2-3; tentative D call: TRBD2 (6 bases). Germline-derived CDR1 and CDR2 are KGHSH and LQKENI. CDR3 length: 17 amino acids. The V end lost 2 bases, the J end lost 6 bases, and 21 bases lay between the germline ends. CDR3 amino acids: CASSPSSVAAAVDTQYF. For the CDR3, the DNA is TGTGCCAGCTCACCATCGTCCGTAGCGGCTGCAGTTGATACGCAGTATTTT.

The chain uses TRBV5-1 and TRBJ2-1, with 7 bases fitting TRBD1. CDR1 and CDR2 from the germline V gene are SGHRS and YFSETQ. Losses at the gene ends were 4 bases for V and 6 bases for J; bases not matched to a gene: 10. The CDR3 is made up of 15 amino acids. CDR3 bases: TGCGCCAGCAGCAAACAGGGGTCTTCCCGCAATGAGCAGTTCTTC. Encoded protein: CASSKQGSSRNEQFF. The whole variable domain, filled in from reference TRBV5-1 and TRBJ2-1, reads KAGVTQTPRYLIKTRGQQVTLSCSPISGHRSVSWYQQTPGQGLQFLFEYFSETQRNKGNFPGRFSGRQFSNSRSEMNVSTLELGDSALYLCASSKQGSSRNEQFFGPGTRLTVL.

V usage is TRBV27 and J usage is TRBJ2-7; a weak D match, TRBD2 (7 bases). The CDR3 consists of 17 residues. Trimming shortened V by 0 bases and J by 0 bases, and 15 bases separated the two germline ends. Germline V gives CDR1 MNHEY, CDR2 SMNVEV (reference sequence). The CDR3 DNA is TGTGCCAGCAGTTTATCGGCGGGGGCGGGCCGCTCCTACGAGCAGTACTTC. Protein: CASSLSAGAGRSYEQYF.

The V and J genes are TRBV28 and TRBJ1-2; possibly TRBD1 for D (5 bases). The CDR3 is 12 residues long. Trimming removed 4 bases at V and 6 bases at J, with 9 bases between. Germline V gives CDR1 MDHEN, CDR2 SYDVKM. The CDR3 region is CASSWGGNGYTF. As DNA, the CDR3 is TGTGCCAGCAGTTGGGGCGGCAATGGCTACACCTTC.

The V call is TRBV27, the J call TRBJ1-2, with 9 nucleotides matching TRBD1. Germline assignment: CDR1 MNHEY and CDR2 SMNVEV (reference sequence). With V trimmed by 8 bases and J by 3 bases, 1 base remained unmatched. The CDR3 runs to 12 residues. This CDR3 reads CASGTGYYGYTF. The DNA of the CDR3 is TGTGCCAGCGGGACAGGGTACTATGGCTACACCTTC.

The J gene is TRBJ1-5, the V gene TRBV28; tentative D call: TRBD1 (5 bases). With 3 bases removed from V and 3 bases from J, the gap between germline ends came to 12 bases. Germline CDR1 is MDHEN and CDR2 is SYDVKM. CDR3 length: 15 residues. The CDR3 protein is CASSLDQGLNQPQHF. CDR3 bases: TGTGCCAGCAGTTTGGATCAGGGCCTCAATCAGCCCCAGCATTTT.